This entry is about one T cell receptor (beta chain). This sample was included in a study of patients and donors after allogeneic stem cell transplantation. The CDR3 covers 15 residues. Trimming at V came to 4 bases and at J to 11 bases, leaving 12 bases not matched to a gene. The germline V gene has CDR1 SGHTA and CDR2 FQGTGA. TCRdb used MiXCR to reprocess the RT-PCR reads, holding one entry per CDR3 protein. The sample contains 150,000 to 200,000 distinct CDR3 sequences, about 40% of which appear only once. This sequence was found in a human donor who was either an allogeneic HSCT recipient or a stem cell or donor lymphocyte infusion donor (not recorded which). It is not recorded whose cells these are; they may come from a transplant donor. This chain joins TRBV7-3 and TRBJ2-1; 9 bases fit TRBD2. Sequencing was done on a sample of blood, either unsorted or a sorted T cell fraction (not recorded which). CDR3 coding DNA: TGTGCCAGCAGCTACCGGTTAGCGGGAGTCGATAAGCAGTTCTTC. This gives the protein CASSYRLAGVDKQFF.